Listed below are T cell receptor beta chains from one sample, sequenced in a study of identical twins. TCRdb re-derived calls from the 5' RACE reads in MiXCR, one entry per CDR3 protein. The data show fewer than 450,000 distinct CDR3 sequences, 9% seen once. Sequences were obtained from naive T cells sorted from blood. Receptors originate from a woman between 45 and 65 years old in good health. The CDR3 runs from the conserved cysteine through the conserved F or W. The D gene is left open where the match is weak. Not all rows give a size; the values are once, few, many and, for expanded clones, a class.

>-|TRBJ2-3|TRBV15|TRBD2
TGTGCCACCAGCAGAGGACTAGCGGGAGGTGAGACGCAGTATTTT
CATSRGLAGGETQYF
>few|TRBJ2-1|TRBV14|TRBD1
TGTGCCAGCAGCCAAGATGAAACAGGGGTCTACAATGAGCAGTTCTTC
CASSQDETGVYNEQFF
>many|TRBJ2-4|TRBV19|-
TGTGCCAGTAGTATAGATCTCGGGATGTCCAAAAACATTCAGTACTTC
CASSIDLGMSKNIQYF
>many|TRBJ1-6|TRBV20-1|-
TGCAGTGCTAGAGGCTTGGAACATTCACCCCTCCACTTT
CSARGLEHSPLHF
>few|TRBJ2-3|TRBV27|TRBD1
TGTGCCAGCATTAGGCAGGGGGCCCCAGATACGCAGTATTTT
CASIRQGAPDTQYF
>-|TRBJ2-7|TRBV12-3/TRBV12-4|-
TGTGCCAGCAGGGACGGCCCTCGGGGGCAGTACTTC
CASRDGPRGQYF
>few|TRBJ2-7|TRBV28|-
TGTGCCAGCCTGGGGGGCGGGAAGGGCTACGAGCAGTACTTC
CASLGGGKGYEQYF
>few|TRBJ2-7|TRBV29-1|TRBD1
TGCAGCGTGGGGATACAGGGGAACGAGCAGTACTTC
CSVGIQGNEQYF
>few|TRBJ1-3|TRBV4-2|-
TGTGCCAGCAGCCAAGATCAGTACGGCGCGGGAAACACCATATATTTT
CASSQDQYGAGNTIYF
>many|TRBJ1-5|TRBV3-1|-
TGTGCCAGCAGCCAAGGATCGGGGAATAATCAGCCCCAGCATTTT
CASSQGSGNNQPQHF
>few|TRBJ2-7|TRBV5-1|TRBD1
TGCGCCAGCAGCTCGACAGGGGAGGTCTACGAGCAGTACTTC
CASSSTGEVYEQYF
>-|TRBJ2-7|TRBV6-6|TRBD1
TGTGCCAGCAGCGGGACCGGGACAGGGGGCTCCGAGCAGTACTTC
CASSGTGTGGSEQYF
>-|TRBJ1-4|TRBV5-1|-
TGCGCCAGCAGGCGACTTTTGGACGGCTATGAAAAACTGTTTTTT
CASRRLLDGYEKLFF
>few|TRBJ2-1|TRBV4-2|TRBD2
TGTGCCAGCAGCCAAGATAGGCTAGCGGGAGGGGGCAATGAGCAGTTCTTC
CASSQDRLAGGGNEQFF
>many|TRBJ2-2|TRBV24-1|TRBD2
TGTGCCACCAGTGATCAACGACTAGCGGGGAACACCGGGGAGCTGTTTTTT
CATSDQRLAGNTGELFF
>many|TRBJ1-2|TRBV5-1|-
TGCGCCAGCAGACCTCGACAAGAATCTAACTATGGCTACACCTTC
CASRPRQESNYGYTF
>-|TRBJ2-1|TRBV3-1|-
TGTGCCAGCAGCCAAGGGCTAGAATTGAGCTACAATGAGCAGTTCTTC
CASSQGLELSYNEQFF
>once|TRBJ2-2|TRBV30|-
TGTGCCTGGAGTGAGGGGACAACGAACACCGGGGAGCTGTTTTTT
CAWSEGTTNTGELFF
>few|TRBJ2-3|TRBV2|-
TGTGCCAGCAGGGAATCAGATACGCAGTATTTT
CASRESDTQYF
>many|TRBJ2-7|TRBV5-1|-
TGCGCCAGCAGGTCGGTTAGTGGGTACTTC
CASRSVSGYF
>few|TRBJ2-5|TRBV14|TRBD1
TGTGCCAGCAGCCAAGGGACAGGGACAACCCAGTACTTC
CASSQGTGTTQYF
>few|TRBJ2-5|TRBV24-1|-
TGTGCCACCAGTGAGCCCAGGGTAGGAGAGACCCAGTACTTC
CATSEPRVGETQYF
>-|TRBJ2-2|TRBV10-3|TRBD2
TGTGCCACCACTGGACTAGCGGGAGCCGGGGAGCTGTTTTTT
CATTGLAGAGELFF
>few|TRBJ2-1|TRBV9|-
TGTGCCAGCAGCGTAGGGCGGGTCTCGGGGGAGCAGTTCTTC
CASSVGRVSGEQFF